This T cell receptor beta chain was retrieved from a study of T cell responses to AZD1222 COVID-19 vaccine. Study-level points and caveats: Just six AZD1222 recipients were seropositive at baseline. At 160-218 and 743-854, vaccine-associated CD4 TCRs were dominant, and they spanned spike. Without day 14 samples, only post-peak T cell repertoires were studied. Females outnumbered males among donors, who were mostly white British; clonal diversity was possibly underestimated.

V was trimmed by 3 bases and J by 7 bases, leaving 13 bases between them. Per the germline V gene, CDR1 is MNHNS and CDR2 is SASEGT. The CDR3 totals 14 residues. On this clone itself: The antigen is unknown.

Clones were sequenced by immunoSEQ multiplex PCR, and TCRdb holds only the in-frame ones, with some missing. Of about 110,000 clones in the sample, 70% to 90% were seen once. This clonotype originated in an adult in good health. This sample comprised peripheral blood, obtained on day 0 of MenACWY control vaccination. The J gene is TRBJ1-5, the V gene TRBV6-1, with a tentative D call TRBD1 (6 bases). In nucleotides, the CDR3 is TGTGCCAGCAGTGAGTACAGGGTTGGACAGCCCCAGCATTTT. This encodes CASSEYRVGQPQHF.